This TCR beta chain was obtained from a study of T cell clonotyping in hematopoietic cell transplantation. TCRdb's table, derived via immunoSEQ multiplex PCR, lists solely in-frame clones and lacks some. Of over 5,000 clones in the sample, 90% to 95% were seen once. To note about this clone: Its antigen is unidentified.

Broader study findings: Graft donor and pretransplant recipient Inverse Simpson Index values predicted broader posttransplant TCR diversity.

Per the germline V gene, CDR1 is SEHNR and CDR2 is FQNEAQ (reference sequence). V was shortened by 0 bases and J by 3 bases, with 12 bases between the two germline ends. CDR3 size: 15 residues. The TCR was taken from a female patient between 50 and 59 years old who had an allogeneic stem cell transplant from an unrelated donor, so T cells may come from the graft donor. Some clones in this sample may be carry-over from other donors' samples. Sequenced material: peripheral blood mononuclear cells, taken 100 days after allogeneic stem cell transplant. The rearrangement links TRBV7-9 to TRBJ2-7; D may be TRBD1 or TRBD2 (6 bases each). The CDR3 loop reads CASSLAGGPIYEQYF. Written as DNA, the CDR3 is TGTGCCAGCAGCTTAGCGGGGGGCCCCATCTACGAGCAGTACTTC.